Listed below are T cell receptor beta chains from one sample, sequenced in a study of PD-1 blockade in classical Hodgkin lymphoma. The assay was immunoSEQ multiplex PCR, and TCRdb's table has in-frame clones only and misses some. The repertoire has about 97,000 clones, approximately 83% of them found once; the top ten carry 12%. Sequencing was performed on peripheral blood mononuclear cells (PBMCs), taken at baseline. The receptors were sampled from a human donor with classical Hodgkin lymphoma. Both conserved end residues are part of each CDR3. The D gene is left open where the match is weak. Not all rows give a size; the values are once, few, many and, for expanded clones, a class.

CASSSTGWDTGELFF	TGCGCCAGCAGCTCGACAGGGTGGGACACCGGGGAGCTGTTTTTT	15	TRBJ2-2	TRBD1	TRBV5-1	-
CASSSPGGTDTQYF	TGTGCCAGCAGCTCTCCCGGGGGGACAGATACGCAGTATTTT	14	TRBJ2-3	TRBD2	TRBV7-2	few
CASSSGTRETQYF	TGCGCCAGCAGCTCCGGGACCCGAGAGACCCAGTACTTC	13	TRBJ2-5	-	TRBV5-1	-
CVTTGWGGAFF	TGTGTCACTACGGGCTGGGGGGGGGCTTTCTTT	11	TRBJ1-1	-	TRBV27	once
CASSYSAGTPSYEQYF	TGTGCCAGCAGTTATTCCGCCGGGACACCCTCCTACGAGCAGTACTTC	16	TRBJ2-7	-	TRBV6-6	-
CASSVGQTGADEQFF	TGTGCCAGCAGCGTAGGCCAAACAGGGGCGGATGAGCAGTTCTTC	15	TRBJ2-1	TRBD1	TRBV9	-
CASSYSARGSEQYF	TGTGCCAGCAGTTACTCGGCCAGGGGTAGCGAGCAGTACTTC	14	TRBJ2-7	-	TRBV6-6	-
CASSKGLAGGPSYNEQFF	TGTGCCAGCAGCAAAGGCCTAGCGGGAGGGCCGTCCTACAATGAGCAGTTCTTC	18	TRBJ2-1	-	TRBV21-1	-
CASTGGLGETQYF	TGTGCCAGTACTGGTGGTTTGGGAGAGACCCAGTACTTC	13	TRBJ2-5	-	TRBV11-2	-
CASSEIRGPITFGAFF	TGTGCCAGCAGTGAAATAAGAGGACCAATCACTTTCGGAGCTTTCTTT	16	TRBJ1-1	-	TRBV6-1	-
CASSLRETYEQYF	TGTGCCAGCAGCTTGAGGGAAACCTACGAGCAGTACTTC	13	TRBJ2-7	-	TRBV5-5	-
CASSLTGGKNTEAFF	TGTGCCAGCAGTTTGACTGGGGGAAAGAACACTGAAGCTTTCTTT	15	TRBJ1-1	-	TRBV6-6	-
CASSPKVTGPQETQYF	TGTGCCAGCAGCCCAAAGGTGACAGGGCCTCAAGAGACCCAGTACTTC	16	TRBJ2-5	TRBD1	TRBV5-4	-
CAISLDRLGGYTF	TGTGCCATCAGTTTGGACAGATTAGGTGGCTACACCTTC	13	TRBJ1-2	-	TRBV10-3	-
CASSYSSGRYEQYF	TGTGCCAGCAGTTACTCGTCGGGACGATACGAGCAGTACTTC	14	TRBJ2-7	-	TRBV6-6	-
CASSLGTVTEAFF	TGTGCCAGCAGCTTGGGGACAGTCACTGAAGCTTTCTTT	13	TRBJ1-1	TRBD1	TRBV7-3	-
CASAPTGSGLDTQYF	TGTGCCAGCGCCCCAACCGGGAGTGGGTTAGATACGCAGTATTTT	15	TRBJ2-3	-	TRBV7-2	-